This record looks at one T cell receptor beta chain sequence and its context. This CDR3 has 14 residues. Trimming took 1 base from V and 1 from J, leaving 8 bases between them. Looked up from germline, CDR1 is SGHDT and CDR2 is YYEEEE. The entry originates in a study of beta chain features in type 1 diabetes. Sequenced material consisted of expressed TCRB transcripts (all of the isolated RNA was reverse transcribed). The method was immunoSEQ multiplex PCR; TCRdb's version includes in-frame clones alone and lacks a portion of them. The sample records over 700,000 clones, 17% being singletons. The material sequenced was naive CD4+ T cells from blood. This chain joins TRBV5-6 and TRBJ1-1, with a possible D match to TRBD1 (6 bases). The clonotype comes from a woman between 18 and 30 years old in good health. CDR3 region: CASSLPGANTEAFF. The CDR3 DNA follows: TGTGCCAGCAGCTTGCCAGGGGCGAACACTGAAGCTTTCTTT.